One TCR beta chain is described in this entry. Here immunoSEQ multiplex PCR was the method, and the copy in TCRdb shows in-frame clones only, minus some. The data contain about 270,000 clones, roughly 93% of them seen just once; the ten biggest clones take up around 0.5%. The data are from a study of T cell responses to AZD1222 COVID-19 vaccine. The ends were cut back, 4 bases at V and 6 bases at J, with 16 bases in the middle. CDR3 length: 15 amino acids. Germline lookup yields CDR1 SNHLY and CDR2 FYNNEI. Here the sequenced sample was peripheral blood, taken 28 days after the second AZD1222 dose. This receptor was identified in an adult who received the AZD1222 COVID-19 vaccine. The chain couples TRBV2 to TRBJ2-1; D might be TRBD2 (5 bases). CDR3 sequence reads: CASSVESDSRNEQFF. CDR3 nucleotides: TGTGCCAGCAGTGTAGAGTCGGACTCCCGCAATGAGCAGTTCTTC.